This is a list of T cell receptor beta chains from one sample in a study of OX40 agonist ivuxolimab in advanced cancers. The assay was immunoSEQ multiplex PCR, and TCRdb's table has in-frame clones only and misses some. This table has approximately 25,000 clones, approximately 83% appearing once. Sequences were derived from CD4+ or CD8+ T cells sorted from blood, sampled in a trial of the OX40 agonist ivuxolimab. These receptors were collected from an adult with an advanced solid tumor such as melanoma, head and neck, liver or kidney cancer. Both conserved end residues are part of each CDR3. The D gene is left open where the match is weak. Clone size is stated in some rows and not others, as once, few, many or a class when expanded.

-,TRBV4-1,-,TRBJ1-1,CASSLVTGNTEAFF,TGCGCCAGCAGCCTAGTGACAGGGAACACTGAAGCTTTCTTT
TRBD1,TRBV4-2,-,TRBJ2-7,CASSVGGQSSYEQYF,TGTGCCAGCAGCGTAGGGGGACAGTCCTCCTACGAGCAGTACTTC
-,TRBV4-1,-,TRBJ2-7,CASSQRPIEGGPYEQYF,TGCGCCAGCAGCCAACGGCCTATAGAGGGGGGGCCCTACGAGCAGTACTTC
-,TRBV7-9,-,TRBJ2-2,CASSTKRAGLSGELFF,TGTGCCAGCAGCACTAAACGGGCAGGACTCTCCGGGGAGCTGTTTTTT
-,TRBV6-6,-,TRBJ2-2,CASSYGGLTGELFF,TGTGCCAGCAGTTACGGTGGCTTAACCGGGGAGCTGTTTTTT
TRBD1,TRBV5-1,-,TRBJ2-7,CASSLGTGSSYEQYF,TGCGCCAGCAGCTTAGGGACAGGGAGCTCCTACGAGCAGTACTTC
-,TRBV4-1,-,TRBJ2-3,CASSRQNRGTHTDTQYF,TGCGCCAGCAGCCGTCAAAACCGCGGGACACACACAGATACGCAGTATTTT
-,TRBV27,-,TRBJ1-2,CASSLNFQGSGYTF,TGTGCCAGCAGTTTAAATTTCCAGGGGAGCGGCTACACCTTC
-,TRBV5-6,-,TRBJ2-7,CASTGEPSYEQYF,TGTGCCAGCACCGGGGAACCGTCCTACGAGCAGTACTTC
TRBD1,TRBV7-9,-,TRBJ2-7,CASSPWTGRSYEQYF,TGTGCCAGCAGCCCCTGGACAGGGCGCTCCTACGAGCAGTACTTC
-,TRBV2,-,TRBJ1-1,CASVGGGLNTEAFF,TGTGCCAGCGTTGGGGGGGGGTTGAACACTGAAGCTTTCTTT
TRBD1,TRBV7-6,-,TRBJ2-7,CASSLDIGGGQYF,TGTGCCAGCAGCTTAGACATAGGGGGCGGGCAGTACTTC
-,TRBV13,-,TRBJ2-7,CASSLVGLASSYEQYF,TGTGCCAGCAGCTTAGTGGGGCTAGCGAGCTCCTACGAGCAGTACTTC
-,TRBV7-8,-,TRBJ1-5,CASSSVGGQPQHF,TGTGCCAGCAGCTCCGTTGGGGGTCAGCCCCAGCATTTT
-,TRBV4-1,-,TRBJ1-5,CASSRGARSNQPQHF,TGCGCCAGCAGCAGAGGGGCGAGAAGCAATCAGCCCCAGCATTTT
-,TRBV4-1,few,TRBJ1-6,CASSLGSKSPLHF,TGCGCCAGCAGCCTCGGAAGCAAATCACCCCTCCACTTT
-,TRBV4-1,-,TRBJ1-4,CASSKNRGGGNEKLFF,TGCGCCAGCAGCAAAAACAGAGGGGGGGGCAATGAAAAACTGTTTTTT
-,TRBV14,once,TRBJ2-2,CASSSRNILASGVTGELFF,TGTGCCAGCAGCTCACGAAACATTCTCGCGTCCGGGGTCACCGGGGAGCTGTTTTTT
-,TRBV29-1,-,TRBJ1-1,CSAATGMNTEAFF,TGCAGCGCAGCGACAGGCATGAACACTGAAGCTTTCTTT
-,TRBV18,-,TRBJ2-1,CASSPGGDEQFF,TGTGCCAGCTCCCCCGGGGGCGATGAGCAGTTCTTC
TRBD1,TRBV19,-,TRBJ2-5,CASSIGQGGRETQYF,TGTGCCAGTAGTATTGGACAGGGAGGTCGAGAGACCCAGTACTTC
TRBD1,TRBV9,-,TRBJ1-2,CASSLPPQGDYGYTF,TGTGCCAGCAGCCTCCCCCCTCAGGGGGACTATGGCTACACCTTC
-,TRBV27,-,TRBJ2-5,CASRSLPTIETQYF,TGTGCCAGCAGATCCCTGCCCACAATAGAGACCCAGTACTTC
-,TRBV28,-,TRBJ1-5,CASGGNQPQHF,TGTGCCAGCGGGGGGAATCAGCCCCAGCATTTT
-,TRBV5-1,-,TRBJ2-1,CASSLELASSYNEQFF,TGCGCCAGCAGCTTGGAACTAGCCAGCTCCTACAATGAGCAGTTCTTC
TRBD2,TRBV10-1,-,TRBJ2-1,CASNSTSGGYNEQFF,TGCGCCAGCAACTCGACTAGCGGGGGGTACAATGAGCAGTTCTTC
-,TRBV4-1,-,TRBJ1-1,CASSQDGVMNTEAFF,TGCGCCAGCAGCCAAGACGGGGTCATGAACACTGAAGCTTTCTTT
TRBD1,TRBV6-5,-,TRBJ2-1,CASRPGGAGNEQFF,TGTGCCAGCAGGCCAGGGGGCGCAGGAAATGAGCAGTTCTTC
TRBD1,TRBV19,-,TRBJ1-5,CASSPGTGGLSQPQHF,TGTGCCAGTAGTCCCGGGACAGGGGGACTTTCCCAGCCCCAGCATTTT
-,TRBV7-9,-,TRBJ2-7,CASTWDGTYEQYF,TGTGCCAGCACGTGGGACGGTACCTACGAGCAGTACTTC
-,TRBV4-1,-,TRBJ1-4,CASSQESRGNEKLFF,TGCGCCAGCAGCCAAGAGAGCAGGGGTAATGAAAAACTGTTTTTT
-,TRBV2,-,TRBJ1-1,CASSEAAGRNTEAFF,TGTGCCAGCAGTGAAGCGGCAGGACGGAACACTGAAGCTTTCTTT